One sample yielded the 8 T cell receptor beta chains listed below, sequenced in a study of OX40 agonist ivuxolimab in advanced cancers. Libraries were built with the immunoSEQ multiplex PCR assay. TCRdb obtained this table from immuneACCESS and retained in-frame rearrangements with V and J assigned. These tables miss some clones; where compared with another copy, unresolved V genes account for less than half of the shortfall, and the remainder is unexplained. In all, the sample holds around 54,000 clones, and 75% to 95% of those were seen once. The top ten clones comprise 8% to 10% of the sample. Sequenced material: CD4+ or CD8+ T cells sorted from blood, taken in a trial of the OX40 agonist ivuxolimab. These receptors all stem from an adult with an advanced solid tumor such as melanoma, head and neck, liver or kidney cancer.

The CDR3 DNA is TGTGCCAGTAACAAGGGCCCTGTGTCCAATGAGCAGTTCTTC. Translating gives CASNKGPVSNEQFF. The V gene is TRBV19, the J gene TRBJ2-1; D unresolved. The CDR3 loop spans 14 amino acids. Germline V gene sequence: CDR1 LNHDA, CDR2 SQIVND (reference sequence). The V gene lost 7 bases and the J gene lost 6 bases, with 16 bases spanning the gap.

The chain joins TRBV29-1 to TRBJ2-7; 7 bases are a match to TRBD1. The CDR3 is 14 residues long. V lost 7 bases, J lost 1 base, and 10 bases stayed unmatched. Germline V gene lookup returns CDR1 SQVTM and CDR2 ANQGSEA. CDR3 sequence: CSAWDSGISYEQYF. The CDR3 DNA is TGCAGCGCCTGGGACAGTGGAATATCCTACGAGCAGTACTTC.

The table lists this clone with a count of one. J is TRBJ2-1 and V is TRBV4-1, with D perhaps TRBD2 (5 bases). Trimming took 4 bases from V and 0 from J, leaving 13 bases between them. This CDR3 has 16 amino acids. Germline CDR1 and CDR2: MGHRA and YSYEKL. The CDR3 DNA reads as TGCGCCAGCAGCCCTAGCCCGCCCAGCTCCTACAATGAGCAGTTCTTC. This sequence encodes CASSPSPPSSYNEQFF.

The chain carries TRBV4-2 and TRBJ2-3; 11 positions match TRBD2. CDR3 size: 16 residues. CDR1 and CDR2 (germline): LGHNA, YNFKEQ. V was clipped by 3 bases and J by 6 bases; unmatched bases: 8. The CDR3 region has the DNA TGTGCCAGCAGCCATCTAGCGGGGGGCCTCAAGGATACGCAGTATTTT. This encodes CASSHLAGGLKDTQYF.

This sequence joins TRBV29-1 and TRBJ1-1, with D possibly matching TRBD1 (5 bases). Between the trimmed V and J ends, which lost 5 bases and 7 bases, there was a span of 20 bases. The CDR3 runs to 14 residues. Germline V gene data show CDR1 as SQVTM and CDR2 as ANQGSEA. CDR3 residues: CSVFGMGGYVEAFF. The CDR3 nucleotides are TGCAGCGTTTTCGGTATGGGGGGATATGTTGAAGCTTTCTTT. Full variable domain (remainder filled in from reference TRBV29-1 and TRBJ1-1): SAVISQKPSRDICQRGTSLTIQCQVDSQVTMMFWYRQQPGQSLTLIATANQGSEATYESGFVIDKFPISRPNLTFSTLTVSNMSPEDSSIYLCSVFGMGGYVEAFFGQGTRLTVV.

The DNA for the CDR3 is TGTGCCAGCAGCCTACTAGCGGGAGCGATAGATACGCAGTATTTT. Its protein is CASSLLAGAIDTQYF. This sequence joins TRBV14 and TRBJ2-3, with TRBD2 matching over 11 bases. Germline trimming cut 4 bases from V and 5 bases from J; bases unmatched to any gene: 5. CDR1 SGHDN and CDR2 FVKESK come from the germline V gene. The CDR3 totals 15 residues.

The rearrangement uses TRBV28 and TRBJ2-2; 12 positions agree with TRBD2. V lost 5 bases and J lost 4; bases outside the gene matches: 8. The CDR3 has 17 amino acids. Per the germline V gene, CDR1 is MDHEN and CDR2 is SYDVKM. The CDR3, as DNA: TGTGCCAGCAGTCCCCGGACTAGCGGGGTATTCACCGGGGAGCTGTTTTTT. Translation: CASSPRTSGVFTGELFF. Full variable domain (remainder filled in from reference TRBV28 and TRBJ2-2): DVKVTQSSRYLVKRTGEKVFLECVQDMDHENMFWYRQDPGLGLRLIYFSYDVKMKEKGDIPEGYSVSREKKERFSLILESASTNQTSMYLCASSPRTSGVFTGELFFGEGSRLTVL.

The gene calls are TRBV9 and TRBJ1-1; D is unresolved. The V end was cut by 3 bases, the J end by 3 bases, with 15 bases between. This CDR3 is 15 amino acids long. Looked up from germline, CDR1 is SGDLS and CDR2 is YYNGEE. The CDR3 region has the DNA TGTGCCAGCAGCGAAGAGGACGGTTCCTACACTGAAGCTTTCTTT. Translation gives CASSEEDGSYTEAFF. The full variable domain, rest sourced from reference TRBV9 and TRBJ1-1, is DSGVTQTPKHLITATGQRVTLRCSPRSGDLSVYWYQQSLDQGLQFLIQYYNGEERAKGNILERFSAQQFPDLHSELNLSSLELGDSALYFCASSEEDGSYTEAFFGQGTRLTVV.